The 9 T cell receptor beta chains presented below share a single source sample, sequenced in a study of shared clonotypes between healthy human individuals. The data were produced by immunoSEQ multiplex PCR, yet TCRdb's version contains in-frame clones alone and is incomplete. The data show more than 550,000 clones, roughly nine tenths seen once. Naivety among CD8 cells was defined by CD45RO negativity and positive CCR7 selection, thereby excluding terminally differentiated effector memory CD45RA+ cells. Sequenced material: naive CD8+ T cells sorted from blood. These receptor sequences come from a man younger than 40 in good health.

J is TRBJ2-3 and V is TRBV5-1; no firm D call. From germline, CDR1 is SGHRS and CDR2 YFSETQ. The CDR3 is made up of 13 amino acids. The germline V and J ends were trimmed by 2 bases and 0 bases, with 4 bases remaining between them. The CDR3: CASSFLSTDTQYF. The CDR3 DNA follows: TGCGCCAGCAGCTTCCTTAGCACAGATACGCAGTATTTT.

The gene calls are TRBV6-1 and TRBJ2-1; tentatively, D is TRBD1 or TRBD2 (5 bases each). CDR1 is MNHNS and CDR2 is SASEGT in the germline V gene. CDR3 length: 15 amino acids. The germline V and J ends were trimmed by 7 bases and 1 base, with 14 bases remaining between them. The CDR3 region is CASIRPRGSYNEQFF. The CDR3 bases are TGTGCCAGCATCAGACCGAGGGGTTCCTACAATGAGCAGTTCTTC.

The genes are TRBV7-6 and TRBJ2-2; D call uncertain. CDR3 length: 17 amino acids. V lost 5 bases and J 6 bases, leaving 22 bases between the germline ends. Germline V lookup: CDR1 SGHVS, CDR2 FNYEAQ. The CDR3 DNA follows: TGTGCCAGCAGCCCTCCGGCGGTAGGGCCCCTTTCCGGGGAGCTGTTTTTT. As protein: CASSPPAVGPLSGELFF.

The genes are TRBV15 and TRBJ2-1, with D unclear. This CDR3 region has 15 residues. Germline V gene data show CDR1 as LNHNV and CDR2 as YYDKDF (reference sequence). V shed 0 bases and J shed 6 bases, with 12 bases lying between them. CDR3 nucleotides: TGTGCCACCAGCAGAGATAAGGGTGTTTCCAATGAGCAGTTCTTC. Its protein is CATSRDKGVSNEQFF.

This clone was seen only once. The rearrangement uses TRBV11-2 and TRBJ2-5; D remains unclear. The CDR3 has 15 amino acids. Between the trimmed V and J ends, which lost 5 bases and 3 bases, there was a span of 16 bases. Germline V gene lookup returns CDR1 SGHAT and CDR2 FQNNGV. The CDR3 DNA sequence: TGTGCCAGCAGCCTATTGACTGAGGCAGAAGAGACCCAGTACTTC. This encodes CASSLLTEAEETQYF.

The genes are TRBV14 and TRBJ1-1, with D tentatively TRBD1 (6 bases). Deletions cut 3 bases from V and 6 bases from J, with 17 bases between. Per the germline V gene, CDR1 is SGHDN and CDR2 is FVKESK. The CDR3 has 15 residues. The CDR3 DNA is TGTGCCAGCAGCCACCTCGGACAGCGGCTTGCTGAAGCTTTCTTT. Translated: CASSHLGQRLAEAFF. The full variable domain, rest sourced from reference TRBV14 and TRBJ1-1, is EAGVTQFPSHSVIEKGQTVTLRCDPISGHDNLYWYRRVMGKEIKFLLHFVKESKQDESGMPNNRFLAERTGGTYSTLKVQPAELEDSGVYFCASSHLGQRLAEAFFGQGTRLTVV.

CDR3 sequence reads: CASSEGPGNNQPQHF. In DNA, the CDR3 is TGTGCCAGCAGTGAAGGGCCAGGGAACAATCAGCCCCAGCATTTT. The chain combines TRBV6-1 with TRBJ1-5, with a weak D call TRBD1 (5 bases). This CDR3 is 15 amino acids long. The V end was cut by 1 base, the J end by 3 bases, with 10 bases between. Germline V gene lookup returns CDR1 MNHNS and CDR2 SASEGT.

J is TRBJ2-1 and V is TRBV7-9; 9 bases are a match to TRBD2. The germline CDR1 and CDR2 sequences are SEHNR and FQNEAQ (reference sequence). V dropped 4 bases and J dropped 0; count of bases not matched to a gene: 4. This CDR3 has 16 amino acids. The CDR3 DNA reads as TGTGCCAGCAGCTACGCGACTAGCGGCTCCTACAATGAGCAGTTCTTC. It encodes CASSYATSGSYNEQFF.

The V gene is TRBV19, the J gene TRBJ2-4; D is uncertain. Germline CDR1 reads LNHDA; CDR2 reads SQIVND (reference sequence). CDR3 size: 16 residues. CDR3 bases: TGTGCACCGTCGAAATCTGGGCCCTGGGACAAAAACATTCAGTACTTC. This gives the protein CAPSKSGPWDKNIQYF. Variable domain in full (rest from reference TRBV19 and TRBJ2-4): DGGITQSPKYLFRKEGQNVTLSCEQNLNHDAMYWYRQDPGQGLRLIYYSQIVNDFQKGDIAEGYSVSREKKESFPLTVTSAQKNPTAFYLCAPSKSGPWDKNIQYFGAGTRLSVL.